The 14 T cell receptor beta chains listed next were all sequenced from one sample in a study of human T cells and chemical hapten exposure. TCRdb fed the RACE reads into MiXCR, producing one record per CDR3 protein. This table has some 110,000 distinct CDR3 sequences, around 35% appearing once. Time point described: patch test 3, about 24 weeks after DPC sensitization. Described treatment: therapeutic diphenylcyclopropenone sensitization with weekly scalp DPC. Sequences were derived from whole blood, sampled in connection with sensitization to the hapten diphenylcyclopropenone (DPC). The receptor set was obtained from a man in his forties with alopecia areata. Some clones in this sample may be carry-over from other donors' samples.

The V gene is TRBV7-9, the J gene TRBJ2-7; D unresolved. Trimming cost V 1 base and J 5 bases, with 9 bases left between them. The CDR3 has 13 amino acids. From germline, CDR1 is SEHNR and CDR2 FQNEAQ (reference sequence). This CDR3 is CASSLGNVNEQYV. The DNA of the CDR3 is TGTGCCAGCAGCTTAGGAAACGTAAACGAGCAGTACGTC.

This clonotype was observed a handful of times. The chain is built from TRBV5-5 and TRBJ2-1; 9 bases map to TRBD1. V shed 5 bases, J shed 6 bases, and the junction held 9 bases outside the gene matches. Germline V lookup: CDR1 SGHKS, CDR2 YYEKEE (reference sequence). This CDR3 region has 15 residues. DNA for the CDR3: TGTGCCAGCAGGGCTGGGACAGGGCTAGGCAATGAGCAGTTCTTC. The encoded protein is CASRAGTGLGNEQFF.

This chain uses TRBV30 with TRBJ1-1; D is uncertain. Deletions cut 0 bases from V and 3 bases from J, with 5 bases between. The CDR3 runs to 12 residues. Germline V gene lookup returns CDR1 GTSNPN and CDR2 SVGIG (reference sequence). The CDR3 reads CAWSVRDTEAFF. CDR3 DNA: TGTGCCTGGAGTGTACGGGACACTGAAGCTTTCTTT.

The rearrangement uses TRBV10-3 and TRBJ2-7; 7 nucleotides align to TRBD2. CDR1 is ENHRY, CDR2 SYGVKD, per germline. The ends lost 0 bases at V and 4 bases at J; junction bases unmatched: 6. The CDR3 spans 15 residues. The CDR3 coding sequence is TGTGCCATCAGTGAGTCACGGGGGGTTAGATACGAGCAGTACGTC. It translates to CAISESRGVRYEQYV.

The chain couples TRBV11-2 to TRBJ2-3; 8 nucleotides align to TRBD2. The germline V gene has CDR1 SGHAT and CDR2 FQNNGV. Trimming removed 5 bases from V and 5 bases from J; junction bases left unmatched: 15. This CDR3 region has 17 residues. CDR3 sequence: CASSLGASGSRIDTQYF. CDR3 DNA: TGTGCCAGCAGCCTCGGCGCCAGCGGGAGTAGGATAGATACGCAGTATTTT.

The V call is TRBV3-1, the J call TRBJ1-4; D uncertain. This CDR3 is 12 amino acids long. Germline V CDR1 and CDR2: LGHDT, YNNKEL (reference sequence). V dropped 8 bases and J dropped 8 bases, with 12 bases sitting between them. The CDR3 here is CASQTVGEKLFF. DNA of the CDR3: TGTGCCAGCCAGACTGTGGGGGAAAAACTGTTTTTT.

A few counts support this clonotype. The chain links TRBV18 to TRBJ1-1, with D possibly TRBD1 on 5 matching bases. The CDR3 has 15 residues. CDR1 is KGHSH, CDR2 LQKENI, per germline. V was shortened by 1 base and J by 4 bases, with 13 bases between the two germline ends. The DNA for the CDR3 is TGTGCCAGCTCACCACTCCAGGGTCTGGGCACTGAAGCTTTCTTT. Encoded protein: CASSPLQGLGTEAFF.

V is TRBV6-2 or TRBV6-3 and J is TRBJ2-4; either TRBD1 or TRBD2 may supply D (5 bases each). The CDR3 extends over 14 amino acids. CDR1 is MNHEY, CDR2 SVGEGT, per germline. V shed 8 bases and J shed 0 bases, with 11 bases lying between them. In DNA form, the CDR3 reads TGTGCCAGCCGAACGGGGACAGCCAAAAACATTCAGTACTTC. It translates to CASRTGTAKNIQYF.

The rearrangement uses TRBV27 and TRBJ2-5, with a possible D match to TRBD1 (6 bases). V dropped 1 base and J dropped 0 bases, with 9 bases sitting between them. The CDR3 is 15 amino acids. Germline CDR1 is MNHEY and CDR2 is SMNVEV (reference sequence). This CDR3 is CASSLLGANQETQYF. In DNA form, the CDR3 reads TGTGCCAGCAGTTTATTGGGGGCAAACCAAGAGACCCAGTACTTC.

This clonotype was counted only a few times. This rearrangement joins TRBV29-1 to TRBJ2-3, with 13 bases that match TRBD2. Germline V gene lookup returns CDR1 SQVTM and CDR2 ANQGSEA. The CDR3 spans 17 residues. V shed 6 bases, J shed 1 base, and the junction held 10 bases outside the gene matches. In DNA, the CDR3 is TGCAGCGTCGAGAGGACTAGCGGGAGTAGGGGCACAGATACGCAGTATTTT. Its protein is CSVERTSGSRGTDTQYF.

This rearrangement joins TRBV7-9 to TRBJ2-5; TRBD2 agrees at 11 bases. J gave up 3 bases and V 3 bases, and 15 bases lay outside the gene matches. CDR3 length: 19 residues. CDR1 SEHNR and CDR2 FQNEAQ come from the germline V gene (reference sequence). CDR3: CASSLSFRLAGGEEETQYF. CDR3 DNA: TGTGCCAGCAGCTTGAGTTTCCGGCTAGCGGGAGGAGAGGAAGAGACCCAGTACTTC.

This clonotype showed up just a few times. The chain has TRBV6-5 and TRBJ2-7, with TRBD2 identical over 11 bases. The CDR3 length is 15 residues. V gave up 6 bases and J gave up 2 bases; unmatched junction bases: 6. CDR1 and CDR2 (germline): MNHEY, SVGAGI. DNA of the CDR3: TGTGCCAGCAGACCGGGACTAGCGGAACCCTACGAGCAGTACGTC. Protein: CASRPGLAEPYEQYV.

The rearrangement links TRBV5-1 to TRBJ2-4; D might be TRBD1 (6 bases). Germline V CDR1 and CDR2: SGHRS, YFSETQ. The CDR3 is 16 amino acids. The V and J ends lost 1 base and 1 base respectively, with 12 bases between them. In nucleotides, the CDR3 is TGCGCCAGCAGCTTGAACAGGGAAATGGCCAAAAACATTCAGTACTTC. Translated, it gives CASSLNREMAKNIQYF.

This chain links TRBV5-4 with TRBJ2-4; maybe TRBD2 (6 bases). The CDR3 has 16 residues. Germline CDR1 and CDR2: SGHNT and YYREEE (reference sequence). V lost 2 bases to trimming and J lost 0 bases, with 12 bases between them. CDR3 sequence: CASSLPGERAKNIQYF. CDR3 nucleotides: TGTGCCAGCAGCTTACCGGGAGAGAGAGCCAAAAACATTCAGTACTTC.